Here is one T cell receptor beta chain with its context. In the original workflow: It was from reference gene primer amplification that nucleated cell counts were estimated. Repertoires were generated with immunoSEQ multiplex PCR, while TCRdb's copy carries only in-frame clones and drops some. V, J and clone size derive from that table, while D and trimming were established from the DNA sequence. The repertoire holds 300,000 or so clones, around 89% seen once, with around 6% in the top ten. The data originate from a study of blood T cell repertoires in COVID-19. Turning to the study itself: Whether acute or convalescent, the COVID-19 samples came from the United States, Italy and Spain. T cells, B-cell-depleted T cells, or PBMCs supplied cDNA or gDNA.

This CDR3 is built from 17 residues. J gave up 5 bases and V 4 bases, and 15 bases lay outside the gene matches. Germline-derived CDR1 and CDR2 are SGHRS and YFSETQ. The source of this sequence is a man in his late teens or twenties who had recovered from COVID-19. Sequenced sample: peripheral blood. The chain carries TRBV5-1 and TRBJ2-1; the match to TRBD2 covers 7 bases. The CDR3 sequence is CASSPTLGLAENNEQFF. The CDR3 DNA sequence: TGCGCCAGCAGCCCAACCCTGGGGCTAGCGGAAAACAATGAGCAGTTCTTC. The full variable domain, with the rest looked up from reference TRBV5-1 and TRBJ2-1, is KAGVTQTPRYLIKTRGQQVTLSCSPISGHRSVSWYQQTPGQGLQFLFEYFSETQRNKGNFPGRFSGRQFSNSRSEMNVSTLELGDSALYLCASSPTLGLAENNEQFFGPGTRLTVL.